A selection of T cell receptor beta chains follows, all from one sample in a study of T cells after yellow fever vaccination. TCRdb fed the 5' RACE reads into MiXCR, producing one record per CDR3 protein. In the table there are roughly 310,000 distinct CDR3 sequences, roughly 3.5% of which are singletons. This sample comprised PBMCs, obtained on the day of the yellow fever booster vaccination. These receptors all stem from a young man who received the YFV17D yellow fever vaccine. CDR3s include the opening cysteine and the closing phenylalanine or tryptophan. The D gene is left open where the match is weak. A row's size may be missing; if present it is once, few, many or a size class.

V	J	D	size	CDR3	DNA
TRBV19	TRBJ1-1	TRBD1	few	CASDSRDREVEAFF	TGTGCCAGTGACTCCCGGGACAGGGAAGTTGAAGCTTTCTTT
TRBV6-5	TRBJ2-1	-	many	CASSYSMRVVGRGQFF	TGTGCCAGCAGTTACTCGATGAGGGTGGTCGGGCGGGGGCAGTTCTTC
TRBV12-3/TRBV12-4	TRBJ2-5	-	many	CASARGLQETQYF	TGTGCCAGCGCGCGAGGGCTTCAAGAGACCCAGTACTTC
TRBV5-6	TRBJ2-1	-	many	CASSLDSSYNEQFF	TGTGCCAGCAGCTTGGACAGTTCCTACAATGAGCAGTTCTTC
TRBV5-4	TRBJ2-7	-	few	CASRMDEQYF	TGTGCCAGCAGAATGGACGAGCAGTACTTC
TRBV20-1	TRBJ1-2	-	-	CSARALWFGYGYTF	TGCAGTGCTAGAGCTTTATGGTTTGGCTATGGCTACACCTTC
TRBV2	TRBJ1-1	TRBD1	few	CARTGDSEAFF	TGTGCCAGAACGGGGGACAGTGAAGCTTTCTTT
TRBV5-1	TRBJ2-3	TRBD2	few	CASTNSPGGRGTDTQYF	TGCGCCAGCACCAATAGCCCCGGCGGGAGGGGCACAGATACGCAGTATTTT
TRBV5-1	TRBJ2-2	-	many	CASSLFAGPTTGELFF	TGCGCCAGCAGTTTGTTTGCCGGCCCAACCACCGGGGAGCTGTTTTTT
TRBV5-1	TRBJ2-6	-	-	CASSWDFGTLKNVLTF	TGCGCCAGCAGCTGGGATTTCGGGACCCTTAAGAACGTCCTGACTTTC
TRBV12-3/TRBV12-4	TRBJ2-3	TRBD2	-	CASSTPLAASTDTQYF	TGTGCCAGCAGCACCCCCCTAGCGGCTAGCACAGATACGCAGTATTTT
TRBV7-2	TRBJ1-5	-	few	CASSFEVGAQPQHF	TGTGCCAGCAGCTTCGAAGTGGGCGCGCAGCCCCAGCATTTT
TRBV18	TRBJ1-4	-	-	CASSRDSSFVGKLFF	TGTGCCAGCTCACGAGACTCGAGTTTTGTCGGGAAACTGTTTTTT
TRBV7-2	TRBJ2-3	TRBD2	-	CASSLDGTSGGTDTQYF	TGTGCCAGCAGCCTAGATGGGACTAGCGGGGGCACAGATACGCAGTATTTT
TRBV7-9	TRBJ2-2	TRBD1	-	CASSGTGLFQNTGELFF	TGTGCCAGTTCCGGGACAGGACTGTTTCAGAACACCGGGGAGCTGTTTTTT
TRBV9	TRBJ1-2	-	many	CASSAYGGQGVYGYTF	TGTGCCAGCAGCGCTTATGGGGGTCAGGGAGTCTATGGCTACACCTTC
TRBV10-3	TRBJ2-5	-	many	CAISESGDLEETQYF	TGTGCCATCAGTGAGTCCGGGGACCTCGAAGAGACCCAGTACTTC
TRBV13	TRBJ2-2	-	-	CASSLGGAVSTGELFF	TGTGCCAGCAGCTTAGGAGGGGCCGTAAGCACCGGGGAGCTGTTTTTT
TRBV20-1	TRBJ2-3	-	few	CSARISALTDTQYF	TGCAGTGCTAGAATTTCAGCTCTCACAGATACGCAGTATTTT
TRBV19	TRBJ2-2	-	few	CAGQGTANTGELFF	TGTGCCGGACAAGGGACGGCGAACACCGGGGAGCTGTTTTTT
TRBV5-4	TRBJ1-1	TRBD1	many	CASRDRQGFEAFF	TGTGCCAGCAGAGACAGACAGGGGTTTGAAGCTTTCTTT
TRBV6-2/TRBV6-3	TRBJ1-1	-	many	CASSYGAAFF	TGTGCCAGCAGTTACGGGGCGGCTTTCTTT
TRBV19	TRBJ2-1	TRBD1	-	CASSTRTGRGEQFF	TGTGCCAGTAGTACTCGGACAGGGAGAGGTGAGCAGTTCTTC
TRBV7-2	TRBJ2-7	-	few	CASSLDAYEQYF	TGTGCCAGCAGCTTGGATGCCTACGAGCAGTACTTC
TRBV6-5	TRBJ2-1	TRBD2	many	CASSLSRGLAGNEQFF	TGTGCCAGCAGTTTGAGCCGGGGACTAGCGGGTAATGAGCAGTTCTTC
TRBV10-3	TRBJ1-1	-	-	CAIRAGALLNTEAFF	TGTGCCATCAGGGCAGGGGCCCTGTTGAACACTGAAGCTTTCTTT
TRBV2	TRBJ2-5	-	-	CASSLQGGGADTAKYF	TGTGCCAGCAGCCTACAGGGGGGGGGCGCGGACACTGCTAAGTACTTC
TRBV18	TRBJ2-1	-	-	CASSPSGETSPYYNEQFF	TGTGCCAGCTCACCATCAGGAGAAACCTCTCCTTACTACAATGAGCAGTTCTTC
TRBV7-2	TRBJ1-6	-	-	CASSLNYGTANSPLHF	TGTGCCAGCAGCTTAAATTACGGGACGGCAAATTCACCCCTCCACTTT
TRBV7-2	TRBJ1-1	TRBD1	many	CASSPLVGTGVTNTEAFF	TGTGCCAGCAGCCCATTAGTGGGGACAGGGGTTACGAACACTGAAGCTTTCTTT
TRBV29-1	TRBJ1-2	-	few	CSSGQAHGDGYTF	TGCAGCTCCGGGCAGGCCCACGGGGATGGCTACACCTTC
TRBV7-9	TRBJ1-1	-	few	CASSLAWRVYTEAFF	TGTGCCAGCAGCTTAGCGTGGAGGGTATACACTGAAGCTTTCTTT
TRBV29-1	TRBJ2-6	TRBD1	-	CSAQTGQAAGANVLTF	TGCAGCGCTCAAACCGGACAGGCGGCTGGGGCCAACGTCCTGACTTTC
TRBV19	TRBJ1-1	-	many	CASIYSLEAFF	TGTGCCAGTATCTACTCCCTGGAAGCTTTCTTT
TRBV3-1	TRBJ1-2	-	few	CASSLESRYGYTF	TGTGCCAGCAGCTTAGAATCGAGATATGGCTACACCTTC
TRBV7-3	TRBJ2-1	-	many	CASSLTSGRPSSYNEQFF	TGTGCCAGCAGCTTAACGTCGGGCCGACCGAGCTCCTACAATGAGCAGTTCTTC
TRBV3-1	TRBJ2-1	TRBD2	few	CASGSGGLPNEQFF	TGTGCCAGCGGTAGCGGGGGGCTTCCCAATGAGCAGTTCTTC
TRBV27	TRBJ2-1	TRBD1	many	CASTLDRTGVDEQFF	TGTGCCAGCACCCTGGACCGGACAGGGGTAGATGAGCAGTTCTTC